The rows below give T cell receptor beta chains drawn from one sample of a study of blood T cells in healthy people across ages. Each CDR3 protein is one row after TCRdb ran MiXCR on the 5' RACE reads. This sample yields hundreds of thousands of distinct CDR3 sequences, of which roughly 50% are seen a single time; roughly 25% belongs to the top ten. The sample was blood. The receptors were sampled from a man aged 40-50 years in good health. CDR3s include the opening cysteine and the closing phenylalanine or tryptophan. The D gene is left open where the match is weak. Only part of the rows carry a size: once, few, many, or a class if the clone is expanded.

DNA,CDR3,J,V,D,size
TGTGCCAGCAGCCAAGGATTGAGCCAGCCCCAGCATTTT,CASSQGLSQPQHF,TRBJ1-5,TRBV14,.,.
TGCGCCAGCAGCCAAGATCGACCAGGGAGCAATGAGCAGTACTTC,CASSQDRPGSNEQYF,TRBJ2-7,TRBV4-3,.,few
TGTGCCAGCTCACCAACCGAAGGAGAGACCCAGTACTTC,CASSPTEGETQYF,TRBJ2-5,TRBV18,.,.
TGCGCCAGCAGCCAAGAGCGAACAGGGCCCTACGAGCAGTACTTC,CASSQERTGPYEQYF,TRBJ2-7,TRBV4-3,.,few
TGTGCCAGCAGCCCATTAGACACAGATACGCAGTATTTT,CASSPLDTDTQYF,TRBJ2-3,TRBV5-5,.,many
TGCGCCAGCAGCCACCCCGGGCCGAATCAGCCCCAGCATTTT,CASSHPGPNQPQHF,TRBJ1-5,TRBV4-1,.,.
TGCAGCGTTGAAGAGAGTAGAGGGGCCTACGAGCAGTACTTC,CSVEESRGAYEQYF,TRBJ2-7,TRBV29-1,.,.
TGCGCCAGCCACCCGGGACAGGTTAATTCACCCCTCCACTTT,CASHPGQVNSPLHF,TRBJ1-6,TRBV5-1,TRBD1,few
TGTGCCACCAGTGATGCGGGGATCTATGGCTACACCTTC,CATSDAGIYGYTF,TRBJ1-2,TRBV24-1,.,.
TGTGCCAGCAGCTTAGCGCTCCAGGGTTCGTACTTC,CASSLALQGSYF,TRBJ2-4,TRBV7-9,.,.
TGTGCCAGCAGTCAAAGGATGGCAGGGCCGAACCCGGAGGCAGATACGCAGTATTTT,CASSQRMAGPNPEADTQYF,TRBJ2-3,TRBV28,.,.
TGTGCCGGAACAAACTCAGGGGGTGGCAATCAGCCCCAGCATTTT,CAGTNSGGGNQPQHF,TRBJ1-5,TRBV28,TRBD1,.
TGCAGTGCTCCTACAGGGAGGGGCAATCAGCCCCAGCATTTT,CSAPTGRGNQPQHF,TRBJ1-5,TRBV20-1,.,.
TGTGCCAGCAGCTTATCCTCTGGGACAAACGGAAAACTGTTTTTT,CASSLSSGTNGKLFF,TRBJ1-4,TRBV7-9,.,once
TGTGCCAGCAGCCGATCACGGACAGGATCGAGCACTGAAGCTTTCTTT,CASSRSRTGSSTEAFF,TRBJ1-1,TRBV7-9,TRBD1,.
TGTGCCAGCTCACCAGACGTGGACAGAGAAGCTTTCTTT,CASSPDVDREAFF,TRBJ1-1,TRBV18,.,.
TGTGCCAGCAGCGTCCGGGACAGGGGGAACTATGGCTACACCTTC,CASSVRDRGNYGYTF,TRBJ1-2,TRBV9,TRBD1,few
TGCAGCGCGAGGACCGGGGATCGTTCCTACGAGCAGTACTTC,CSARTGDRSYEQYF,TRBJ2-7,TRBV29-1,.,.
TGTGCCGGCAGCTTAGCGTCGGTAGGAAGCACCGGTGAGCAGTTCTTC,CAGSLASVGSTGEQFF,TRBJ2-1,TRBV7-8,.,.
TGTGCCAGCAGCCCAGGACCCCACAGGGCTACAACTGAAGCTTTCTTT,CASSPGPHRATTEAFF,TRBJ1-1,TRBV7-8,.,few
TGTGCCACCAGTGATCCCAAGGCGACTAGCGAGCAGTACTTC,CATSDPKATSEQYF,TRBJ2-7,TRBV24-1,.,.
TGCAGCGTGGGGGGAGCGGGAGCCTACGAGCAGTACTTC,CSVGGAGAYEQYF,TRBJ2-7,TRBV29-1,TRBD2,few
TGTGCCAGCAGCTTAGAATCACTAGCGGGAGAGCAGTACTTC,CASSLESLAGEQYF,TRBJ2-7,TRBV11-1,TRBD2,.
TGTGCCAGCAGTGAAAGGGGGGGAGCGGTGTACGAGCAGTACTTC,CASSERGGAVYEQYF,TRBJ2-7,TRBV25-1,.,.
TGTGCCAGCAGTCATACAGGGGGCGCAGGCTATGGCTACACCTTC,CASSHTGGAGYGYTF,TRBJ1-2,TRBV12-3/TRBV12-4,TRBD1,many
TGCAGTGCTAGAACCGACAGGGGCGTAAGGAACGAGCAGTACTTC,CSARTDRGVRNEQYF,TRBJ2-7,TRBV20-1,TRBD1,few
TGCAGTGCCCCGTCTCAAGCGGGCACAGATACGCAGTATTTT,CSAPSQAGTDTQYF,TRBJ2-3,TRBV20-1,.,.
TGTGCCAGCAGTACTAGGGGGCGCGAGGCCGAAAAACTGTTTTTT,CASSTRGREAEKLFF,TRBJ1-4,TRBV12-3/TRBV12-4,TRBD1,.
TGTGCCAGCAGTTACTCCTTTGGGGAAATACCTGGGGCCAACGTCCTGACTTTC,CASSYSFGEIPGANVLTF,TRBJ2-6,TRBV6-5,.,.
TGTGCCAGCAGGGGGACAGGGGGCGTCCCTAACTATGGCTACACCTTC,CASRGTGGVPNYGYTF,TRBJ1-2,TRBV28,TRBD1,few
TGCGCCAGCAGCTTGGGAGCGGGGGCCCGGGAGACCCAGTACTTC,CASSLGAGARETQYF,TRBJ2-5,TRBV5-1,TRBD2,.
TGCGCCAGCAGCCAAGAAGGGACAGAAAACATTCAGTACTTC,CASSQEGTENIQYF,TRBJ2-4,TRBV4-1,TRBD1,.